Listed here are 9 T cell receptor beta chains from one sample, sequenced in a study of shared T cell receptors in the human thymus (dated by TCRdb to about 2021). The library was built by means of the immunoSEQ multiplex PCR assay. In its TCRdb copy, this immuneACCESS table keeps in-frame sequences only and misses some clones. Where compared with another copy, unresolved V genes explain less than half of these, and the others have no known cause. This sample holds about 660,000 clones; about 87% were observed only once. Approximately 0.0097% of the sample belongs to the ten largest clones. This same sample was also part of a study on human thymus T cells.

Material for sequencing was thymocytes. Receptors were obtained from a boy younger than two with a congenital heart defect. Donor details come from another sample of the same person, matched by shared clones.

The chain uses TRBV18 and TRBJ1-1; D ambiguous. The CDR3 has 18 residues. CDR1 KGHSH and CDR2 LQKENI come from the germline V gene. V lost 2 bases to trimming and J lost 0 bases, with 19 bases between them. The CDR3 spells CASSPGRVYSGVNTEAFF. CDR3 nucleotide sequence: TGTGCCAGCTCACCAGGGAGAGTTTATTCTGGGGTGAACACTGAAGCTTTCTTT.

The chain joins TRBV6-1 to TRBJ2-5; TRBD1 might be the D (6 bases). The CDR3 sequence is 13 residues long. From germline, CDR1 is MNHNS and CDR2 SASEGT. V was cut by 4 bases and J by 5 bases, with 11 bases left in between. CDR3 sequence reads: CASSAAGVETQYF. CDR3 DNA: TGTGCCAGCAGTGCGGCAGGGGTCGAGACCCAGTACTTC.

The V and J genes are TRBV14 and TRBJ2-2; 9 bases map to TRBD1. CDR1 and CDR2 (germline): SGHDN, FVKESK. The V gene end was trimmed by 0 bases and the J gene end by 1 base; junction bases not matched to a gene: 3. The CDR3 has 17 residues. This chain's CDR3 is CASSQEGTGRNTGELFF. The CDR3 bases are TGTGCCAGCAGCCAAGAAGGGACAGGGCGGAACACCGGGGAGCTGTTTTTT.

The chain uses TRBV10-1 and TRBJ2-7; 8 nucleotides line up with TRBD1. The CDR3 sequence is 13 residues long. The germline CDR1 and CDR2 sequences are WNHNN and SYGVQD (reference sequence). Trimming cost V 3 bases and J 6 bases; bases outside gene matches: 4. CDR3 in DNA: TGCGCCAGCAGTGAAATTCAGGGGGCCGAGCAGTACTTC. This sequence encodes CASSEIQGAEQYF.

This clone was seen a few times. V is TRBV6-5 and J is TRBJ1-1; 7 bases fit TRBD1. This CDR3 comprises 14 residues. From germline, CDR1 is MNHEY and CDR2 SVGAGI. V trimming: 5 bases; J trimming: 1 base; junction bases outside the gene matches: 4. CDR3 nucleotides: TGTGCCAGCAGTAACAGGGGAACGAACACTGAAGCTTTCTTT. This translates into CASSNRGTNTEAFF.

J is TRBJ1-3 and V is TRBV5-6; perhaps TRBD1 as D (6 bases). This CDR3 comprises 16 residues. V was shortened by 3 bases and J by 0 bases, with 13 bases between the two germline ends. Per the germline V gene, CDR1 is SGHDT and CDR2 is YYEEEE. CDR3 amino acids: CASSWGGAGSGNTIYF. CDR3 DNA sequence: TGTGCCAGCAGCTGGGGGGGCGCGGGCTCTGGAAACACCATATATTTT.

This clone was counted once. J is TRBJ2-7 and V is TRBV4-1; D is possibly TRBD2 (6 bases). CDR1 is MGHRA and CDR2 is YSYEKL in the germline V gene. V lost 3 bases to trimming and J lost 7 bases, with 13 bases between them. CDR3 length: 13 amino acids. As DNA, the CDR3 is TGCGCCAGCAGCCAGTACGGGGGAGGTGAGCAGTACTTC. Translating it yields CASSQYGGGEQYF.

The rearrangement uses TRBV19 and TRBJ2-1; 8 nucleotides line up with TRBD2. Per the germline V gene, CDR1 is LNHDA and CDR2 is SQIVND (reference sequence). The CDR3 extends over 15 amino acids. The V and J ends lost 2 bases and 7 bases, in that order; junction bases with no gene match: 7. CDR3 protein: CASSISSGVLNEQFF. In nucleotides, the CDR3 is TGTGCCAGTAGTATAAGTAGCGGGGTATTGAATGAGCAGTTCTTC.

A note on this clone: Other DNA sequences in the sample encode the same CDR3. In nucleotides, the CDR3 is TGTGCCAGCAGCCCACCCAGGACAGCGAACACTGAAGCTTTCTTT. It is translated as CASSPPRTANTEAFF. The chain combines TRBV27 with TRBJ1-1, with D maybe TRBD1 (6 bases). The CDR3 runs 15 residues. Germline lookup yields CDR1 MNHEY and CDR2 SMNVEV (reference sequence). The ends were cut back, 6 bases at V and 1 base at J, with 15 bases in the middle.